This TCR beta chain is from a study of patients and donors after allogeneic stem cell transplantation. Ten or more counts support this clonotype. TCRdb called the RT-PCR reads again in MiXCR, with one record for every CDR3 protein. This sample carries roughly 940,000 distinct CDR3 sequences, approximately 19% of them seen once, and the ten largest clones take 5.5% to 6.5%. The sequence came from a human donor who was either an allogeneic HSCT recipient or a stem cell or donor lymphocyte infusion donor (not recorded which). It is not recorded whose cells these are; they may come from a transplant donor. Source material: blood, either unsorted or a sorted T cell fraction (not recorded which).

The CDR3 loop reads CASSLGEYNEQFF. The CDR3 DNA sequence: TGTGCCAGCAGTTTAGGGGAATACAATGAGCAGTTCTTC. The chain couples TRBV12-3 or TRBV12-4 to TRBJ2-1; no firm D call. The CDR3 runs 13 residues. V lost 1 base, J lost 4 bases, and 5 bases lay in between.